Sequencing of this T cell receptor beta chain was carried out in a study of blood T cell repertoires in COVID-19. The overall study: Samples taken during acute and convalescent COVID-19 were collected in the United States, Italy and Spain.

The CDR3 spans 15 residues. Trimming at V came to 2 bases and at J to 1 base, leaving 5 bases not matched to a gene. Germline CDR1 is SGHDT and CDR2 is YYEEEE. Original processing notes: Amplified reference gene primers provided the basis for estimating nucleated cell counts. Method: immunoSEQ multiplex PCR; TCRdb's copy keeps in-frame clones and lacks some. The D gene and trimming were derived from the DNA, and the V and J assignments and clone size from that table. The sample records 300,000 to 350,000 clones, 85% to 95% being singletons. Those who participated ranged in age from about 18 to 89 years and resided in 20 to 30 US areas.

The receptor's source is a woman aged 30 to 39 who had been exposed to COVID-19. The sequenced sample was PBMCs or T cells enriched from blood (not recorded which). The chain employs TRBV5-6 and TRBJ1-1, with TRBD1 identical over 7 bases. This CDR3 is CASSFTGAGNTEAFF. The CDR3 DNA is TGTGCCAGCAGCTTCACAGGGGCGGGGAACACTGAAGCTTTCTTT.